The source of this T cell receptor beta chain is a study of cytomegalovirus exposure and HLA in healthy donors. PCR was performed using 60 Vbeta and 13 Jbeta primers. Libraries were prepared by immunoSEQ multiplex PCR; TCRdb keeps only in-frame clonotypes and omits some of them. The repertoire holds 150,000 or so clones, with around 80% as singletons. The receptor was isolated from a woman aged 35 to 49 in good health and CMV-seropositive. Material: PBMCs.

The CDR3 spells CASSSERFPTDTQYF. The CDR3 nucleotides are TGTGCCAGCAGCTCCGAGCGGTTTCCCACAGATACGCAGTATTTT. The chain combines TRBV7-6 with TRBJ2-3, with a tentative D call TRBD2 (5 bases). Germline V CDR1 and CDR2: SGHVS, FNYEAQ. The CDR3 runs to 15 residues. Trimming left V 4 bases short and J 2 bases short, with 13 bases between.